The following is a T cell receptor beta chain sequence with its context. Its antigen is not known. This entry belongs to a study of cytotoxic CD8 clonotypes in ibrutinib-treated CLL. On the study more broadly: Samples averaged approximately 260,000 productive templates and 94,082 productive rearrangements.

Study-wide findings and caveats: Public clonotypes (which were uncommon) either contracted or remained stable on treatment. Patients showed higher baseline clonality than age-matched healthy donors, and it tracked circulating CD8+ T-cell counts. Timing of sampling differed between sustained-remission and progressing patients.

Clones were read by immunoSEQ multiplex PCR, and TCRdb kept only the in-frame ones, dropping some. The sample holds over 200,000 clones, about four fifths seen once. V was pared by 4 bases and J by 3 bases, with 8 bases of the junction left unmatched. Looked up from germline, CDR1 is KGHSH and CDR2 is LQKENI. The CDR3 runs 16 residues. Sequenced material: PBMCs, taken after 12 months of ibrutinib treatment. The chain has TRBV18 and TRBJ2-7, with TRBD1 matching over 11 bases. The receptor's source is a human donor with chronic lymphocytic leukemia. DNA for the CDR3: TGTGCCAGCTCACTGGGACAGGGGGGGTTGAGCTACGAGCAGTACTTC. Its protein is CASSLGQGGLSYEQYF.